Here is one TCR beta chain with its context. The sample comes from a study of cytomegalovirus exposure and HLA in healthy donors. Germline values: CDR1 SEHNR, CDR2 FQNEAQ (reference sequence). The V and J ends lost 5 bases and 3 bases, in that order; junction bases with no gene match: 6. The CDR3 contains 14 residues. The PCR used 60 Vbeta and 13 Jbeta primers. Some clones are missing from TCRdb's copy, which holds only in-frame ones; the method was immunoSEQ multiplex PCR. The table shows around 140,000 clones, with approximately 82% occurring only once. This sequence originates from a female donor in good health and CMV-seronegative. The rearrangement joins TRBV7-9 to TRBJ2-7; 8 nucleotides agree with TRBD1. Sequenced material: PBMCs. The DNA for the CDR3 is TGTGCCAGCAGCACCGGACAGGGTATCTACGAGCAGTACTTC. Translated: CASSTGQGIYEQYF.